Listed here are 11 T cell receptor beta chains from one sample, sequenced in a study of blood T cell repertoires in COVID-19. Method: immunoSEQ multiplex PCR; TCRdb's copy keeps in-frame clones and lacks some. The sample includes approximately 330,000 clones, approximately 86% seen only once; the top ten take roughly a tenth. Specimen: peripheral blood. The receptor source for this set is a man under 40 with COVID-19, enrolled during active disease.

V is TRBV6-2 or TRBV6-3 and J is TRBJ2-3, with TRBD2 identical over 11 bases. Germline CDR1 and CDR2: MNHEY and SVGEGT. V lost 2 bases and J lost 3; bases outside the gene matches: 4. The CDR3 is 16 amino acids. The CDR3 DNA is TGTGCCAGCAGTTACCCCGCTAGCGGGAGGACAGATACGCAGTATTTT. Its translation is CASSYPASGRTDTQYF.

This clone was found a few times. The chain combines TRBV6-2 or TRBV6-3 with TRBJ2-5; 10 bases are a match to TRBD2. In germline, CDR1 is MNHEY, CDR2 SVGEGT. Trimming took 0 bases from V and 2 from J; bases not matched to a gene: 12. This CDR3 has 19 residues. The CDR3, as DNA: TGTGCCAGCAGTTACTCGACTAGCGGGCTGCTACACAATCAAGAGACCCAGTACTTC. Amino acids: CASSYSTSGLLHNQETQYF.

The CDR3 DNA reads TGTGCCAGCAGCTTTTTCGCGGGTCAGAACACTGAAGCTTTCTTT. Protein: CASSFFAGQNTEAFF. V and J are TRBV5-4 and TRBJ1-1, with D unresolved. Trimming stripped 2 bases from V and 1 base from J, with 12 bases between. The CDR3 loop spans 15 amino acids. Germline values: CDR1 SGHNT, CDR2 YYREEE (reference sequence).

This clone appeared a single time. The CDR3 loop reads CASSLDAKRETQYF. Written as DNA, the CDR3 is TGTGCCAGCAGCTTGGACGCCAAGAGGGAGACCCAGTACTTC. The rearrangement joins TRBV5-4 to TRBJ2-5; D is unresolved. V gave up 0 bases and J gave up 5 bases, with 11 bases separating them. Germline V gene sequence: CDR1 SGHNT, CDR2 YYREEE (reference sequence). CDR3 size: 14 residues.

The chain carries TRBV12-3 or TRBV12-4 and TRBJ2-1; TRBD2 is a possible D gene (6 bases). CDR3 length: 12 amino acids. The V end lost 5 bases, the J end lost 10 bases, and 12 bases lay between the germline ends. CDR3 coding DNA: TGTGCCAGCAGTGCGGGGAGCGGGGAGCAGTTCTTC. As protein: CASSAGSGEQFF.

The chain's CDR3 is CASSRDRGVNEQYF. CDR3 DNA sequence: TGTGCCAGCAGTCGGGACAGGGGTGTCAACGAGCAGTACTTC. V and J are TRBV6-5 and TRBJ2-7; TRBD1 aligns across 10 bases. The germline gives CDR1 MNHEY, CDR2 SVGAGI. The CDR3 length is 14 residues. With 5 bases clipped from V and 5 bases from J, the junction kept 6 bases outside the gene matches.

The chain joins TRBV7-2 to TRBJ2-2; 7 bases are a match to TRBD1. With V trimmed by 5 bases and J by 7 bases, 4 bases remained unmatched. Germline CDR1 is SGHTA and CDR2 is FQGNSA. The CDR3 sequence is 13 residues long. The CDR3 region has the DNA TGTGCCAGCAGCCCGACAGGGAACGGGGAGCTGTTTTTT. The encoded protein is CASSPTGNGELFF.

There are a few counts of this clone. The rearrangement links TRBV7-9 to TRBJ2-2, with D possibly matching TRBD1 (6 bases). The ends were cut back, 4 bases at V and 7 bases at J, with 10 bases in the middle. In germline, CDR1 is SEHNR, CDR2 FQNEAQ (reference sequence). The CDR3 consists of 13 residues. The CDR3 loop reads CASSSTGHGELFF. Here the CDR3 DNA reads TGTGCCAGCAGCTCGACGGGACACGGGGAGCTGTTTTTT.

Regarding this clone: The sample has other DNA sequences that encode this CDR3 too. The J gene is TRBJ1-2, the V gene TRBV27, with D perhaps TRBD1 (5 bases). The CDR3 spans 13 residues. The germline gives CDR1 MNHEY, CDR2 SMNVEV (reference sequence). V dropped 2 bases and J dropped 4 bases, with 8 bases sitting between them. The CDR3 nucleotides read TGTGCCAGCAGTTTACAGGGTGGCTATGGCTACACCTTC. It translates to CASSLQGGYGYTF.

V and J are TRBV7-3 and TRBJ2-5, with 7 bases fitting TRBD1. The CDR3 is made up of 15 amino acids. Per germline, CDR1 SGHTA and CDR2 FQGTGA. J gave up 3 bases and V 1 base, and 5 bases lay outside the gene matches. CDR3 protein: CASSLRFGTEETQYF. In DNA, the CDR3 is TGTGCCAGCAGCTTAAGGTTTGGGACAGAAGAGACCCAGTACTTC. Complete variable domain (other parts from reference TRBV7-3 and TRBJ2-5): GAGVSQTPSNKVTEKGKYVELRCDPISGHTALYWYRQSLGQGPEFLIYFQGTGAADDSGLPNDRFFAVRPEGSVSTLKIQRTERGDSAVYLCASSLRFGTEETQYFGPGTRLLVL.

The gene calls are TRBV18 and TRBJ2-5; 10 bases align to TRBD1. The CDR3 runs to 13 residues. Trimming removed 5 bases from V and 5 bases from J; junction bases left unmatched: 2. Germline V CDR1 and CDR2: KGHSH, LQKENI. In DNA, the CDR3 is TGTGCCAGCTCATCGGACAGGGGGGAGACCCAGTACTTC. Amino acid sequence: CASSSDRGETQYF. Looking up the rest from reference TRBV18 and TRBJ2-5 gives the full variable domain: NAGVMQNPRHLVRRRGQEARLRCSPMKGHSHVYWYRQLPEEGLKFMVYLQKENIIDESGMPKERFSAEFPKEGPSILRIQQVVRGDSAAYFCASSSDRGETQYFGPGTRLLVL.